These 15 T cell receptor beta chains originate from one sample sequenced in a study of Ad26.COV2.S vaccination and SARS-CoV-2 variants. Some clones are missing from TCRdb's copy, which holds only in-frame ones; the method was immunoSEQ multiplex PCR. The data contain around 380,000 clones, 75% to 90% of them seen just once; the ten biggest clones take up approximately 3.7%. The treatment: some 19 received Ad26.COV2.S at low or high dose, single or two shots; several received placebo; per-sample allocation not given. The samples were gathered on day 63 after the first injection of vaccine or placebo. This material consisted of peripheral blood, taken in a trial of Ad26.COV2.S vaccine versus placebo. Receptor source: a person aged 18-65 years who received the Ad26.COV2.S COVID-19 vaccine or a placebo.

V gene TRBV2 combines with J gene TRBJ1-5; D perhaps matches TRBD1 (5 bases). From germline, CDR1 is SNHLY and CDR2 FYNNEI. The CDR3 is 15 residues long. V lost 6 bases and J 5 bases, leaving 17 bases between the germline ends. CDR3 in amino acids: CASSRDADDDQPQHF. DNA for the CDR3: TGTGCCAGCAGCCGGGACGCCGATGATGATCAGCCCCAGCATTTT.

The sample holds a few counts of this clone. The chain employs TRBV5-4 and TRBJ2-7; D is unclear. Trimming shortened V by 1 base and J by 0 bases, and 11 bases separated the two germline ends. CDR1 is SGHNT, CDR2 YYREEE, per germline (reference sequence). CDR3 length: 15 residues. CDR3 DNA: TGTGCCAGCAGCTTGTGGGCAGATAGCTCCTACGAGCAGTACTTC. This encodes CASSLWADSSYEQYF.

V gene TRBV5-6 combines with J gene TRBJ2-3, with 8 positions matching TRBD2. CDR1 is SGHDT, CDR2 YYEEEE, per germline. After removal of 3 bases from V and 4 bases from J, the junction contained 7 bases not matched to a gene. CDR3 length equals 15 residues. The DNA for the CDR3 is TGTGCCAGCAGCTCCCACGGGGGGGCCCCAGATACGCAGTATTTT. It translates to CASSSHGGAPDTQYF. Variable domain in full (rest from reference TRBV5-6 and TRBJ2-3): DAGVTQSPTHLIKTRGQQVTLRCSPKSGHDTVSWYQQALGQGPQFIFQYYEEEERQRGNFPDRFSGHQFPNYSSELNVNALLLGDSALYLCASSSHGGAPDTQYFGPGTRLTVL.

The sample holds one count of this clone. The J gene is TRBJ1-3, the V gene TRBV7-2, with D possibly TRBD1 on 5 matching bases. The CDR3 runs 12 residues. Trimming removed 2 bases at V and 7 bases at J, with 6 bases between. Germline V CDR1 and CDR2: SGHTA, FQGNSA. CDR3 protein: CASSLRGNTIYF. The CDR3 DNA follows: TGTGCCAGCAGCTTACGGGGGAACACCATATATTTT.

The J gene is TRBJ2-3, the V gene TRBV12-5; possibly TRBD1 for D (7 bases). V lost 6 bases and J lost 0, with 10 bases in between. CDR3 length equals 14 residues. Germline V CDR1 and CDR2: LGHNT, FRNRAP. This CDR3 reads CASGRGDSTDTQYF. CDR3 nucleotide sequence: TGTGCTAGTGGCAGGGGGGACAGCACAGATACGCAGTATTTT.

This clone was counted once. The genes are TRBV3-1 (or the pseudogene TRBV3-2) and TRBJ2-2, with D unclear. Germline loops: CDR1 LGHDT, CDR2 YNNKEL (reference sequence). V lost 3 bases, J lost 6 bases, and 8 bases lay in between. The CDR3 has 13 residues. The CDR3: CASSHSTPGELFF. The CDR3 DNA sequence: TGTGCCAGCAGCCACTCTACTCCCGGGGAGCTGTTTTTT.

The chain recombines TRBV10-1 with TRBJ2-3; D may be TRBD2 (6 bases). The CDR3 sequence is 16 residues long. Germline V gene lookup returns CDR1 WNHNN and CDR2 SYGVQD (reference sequence). V shed 3 bases and J shed 4 bases, with 17 bases lying between them. The DNA for the CDR3 is TGCGCCAGCAGTGACGGGGGATCGCTTAGCGCAGATACGCAGTATTTT. Its translation: CASSDGGSLSADTQYF.

V usage is TRBV6-1 and J usage is TRBJ2-2, with D unresolved. The germline V gene encodes CDR1 MNHNS and CDR2 SASEGT. CDR3 length equals 16 residues. Between the trimmed V and J ends, which lost 1 base and 1 base, there was a span of 10 bases. The CDR3 loop is CASSEVGIENTGELFF. The CDR3 DNA is TGTGCCAGCAGTGAAGTAGGTATTGAGAACACCGGGGAGCTGTTTTTT.

V and J are TRBV20-1 and TRBJ1-1, with D hard to call. V gave up 5 bases and J gave up 6 bases, with 1 base separating them. In germline, CDR1 is DFQATT, CDR2 SNEGSKA (reference sequence). The CDR3 contains 8 residues. The CDR3 here is CSASEAFF. The CDR3 DNA reads TGCAGTGCTTCTGAAGCTTTCTTT.

The chain combines TRBV30 with TRBJ2-7, with D maybe TRBD1 (6 bases). V was pared by 7 bases and J by 2 bases, with 15 bases between. From germline, CDR1 is GTSNPN and CDR2 SVGIG (reference sequence). This CDR3 has 13 amino acids. DNA of the CDR3: TGTGCCTCCAGTGGGACATCGGCCTACGAGCAGTACTTC. Its translation is CASSGTSAYEQYF.

The chain is built from TRBV13 and TRBJ2-5; D is perhaps TRBD2 (5 bases). Per germline, CDR1 PRHDT and CDR2 FYEKMQ (reference sequence). V lost 0 bases and J 5 bases, leaving 10 bases between the germline ends. The CDR3 is 14 amino acids. The CDR3 protein is CASSLGRGSETQYF. The CDR3 DNA is TGTGCCAGCAGCTTAGGCCGGGGTTCGGAGACCCAGTACTTC. The variable domain in full, with the rest retrieved from reference TRBV13 and TRBJ2-5, is AAGVIQSPRHLIKEKRETATLKCYPIPRHDTVYWYQQGPGQDPQFLISFYEKMQSDKGSIPDRFSAQQFSDYHSELNMSSLELGDSALYFCASSLGRGSETQYFGPGTRLLVL.

V usage is TRBV19 and J usage is TRBJ1-5, with TRBD1 matching 9 bases. Losses at the gene ends were 3 bases for V and 5 bases for J; bases not matched to a gene: 5. Per the germline V gene, CDR1 is LNHDA and CDR2 is SQIVND (reference sequence). The CDR3 spans 15 residues. In DNA form, the CDR3 reads TGTGCCAGTAGTATTAACAGGGGGCAGGATCAGCCCCAGCATTTT. The encoded protein is CASSINRGQDQPQHF.

This clone was picked up a small number of times. The rearrangement joins TRBV10-2 to TRBJ1-1, with D unclear. V was pared by 5 bases and J by 4 bases, with 11 bases between. This CDR3 is built from 13 residues. CDR1 WSHSY and CDR2 SAAADI come from the germline V gene. In nucleotides, the CDR3 is TGCGCCAGCAGTCAATTCGCGGGCACTGAAGCTTTCTTT. Amino acids: CASSQFAGTEAFF.

The chain recombines TRBV19 with TRBJ1-5; tentatively, D is TRBD1 (5 bases). The CDR3 is 15 residues long. Germline V gene lookup returns CDR1 LNHDA and CDR2 SQIVND (reference sequence). Trimming shortened V by 4 bases and J by 2 bases, and 12 bases separated the two germline ends. The CDR3 DNA sequence: TGTGCCAGTAGTAGCAGGGACGTTGGCAATCAGCCCCAGCATTTT. This encodes CASSSRDVGNQPQHF.

V gene TRBV27 combines with J gene TRBJ2-1, with no clear D. Between the trimmed V and J ends, which lost 5 bases and 3 bases, there was a span of 2 bases. The germline V gene encodes CDR1 MNHEY and CDR2 SMNVEV (reference sequence). The CDR3 totals 11 residues. In DNA, the CDR3 is TGTGCCAGCAGTCTCTACAATGAGCAGTTCTTC. Translated: CASSLYNEQFF.